Listed below are T cell receptor beta chains from one sample, sequenced in a study of T cell responses to AZD1222 COVID-19 vaccine. Sequencing was performed with immunoSEQ multiplex PCR; in TCRdb, only in-frame clones are kept and a portion is missing. In the table there are approximately 110,000 clones, roughly 84% of which are singletons. The sample here was peripheral blood, taken on day 0 of AZD1222 vaccination. These receptors were obtained from an adult in good health. Both conserved end residues are part of each CDR3. Fields, in order: CDR3 protein, CDR3 DNA, D gene, clone size, J gene, V gene. D genes are given only for firm matches. Part of the rows lack a size; the others show once, few, many or a class for expanded clones.

cdr3_aa: CASSDRGYEQYF
cdr3_nt: TGTGCCAGCAGTGACAGAGGGTACGAGCAGTACTTC
d_call: NA
clone_size: few
j_call: TRBJ2-7
v_call: TRBV2

cdr3_aa: CASSSQTGKETQYF
cdr3_nt: TGCGCCAGCAGCTCTCAGACAGGGAAAGAGACCCAGTACTTC
d_call: TRBD1
clone_size: once
j_call: TRBJ2-5
v_call: TRBV5-1

cdr3_aa: CASSYSGRVKNTGELFF
cdr3_nt: TGTGCCAGCAGTTACTCGGGCCGCGTTAAAAACACCGGGGAGCTGTTTTTT
d_call: NA
clone_size: NA
j_call: TRBJ2-2
v_call: TRBV6-7

cdr3_aa: CASSRRASYEQYF
cdr3_nt: TGTGCCAGCAGCCGCAGGGCTTCCTACGAGCAGTACTTC
d_call: NA
clone_size: NA
j_call: TRBJ2-7
v_call: TRBV3-1/TRBV3-2

cdr3_aa: CASSPPTGGDSYEQYF
cdr3_nt: TGTGCCAGCAGCCCACCGACGGGGGGCGATTCCTACGAGCAGTACTTC
d_call: NA
clone_size: NA
j_call: TRBJ2-7
v_call: TRBV7-2

cdr3_aa: CASSPPGPINQPQHF
cdr3_nt: TGTGCCAGCTCACCACCGGGACCTATAAATCAGCCCCAGCATTTT
d_call: NA
clone_size: NA
j_call: TRBJ1-5
v_call: TRBV18

cdr3_aa: CATSERTGQKSYEQYF
cdr3_nt: TGTGCCACCAGTGAAAGGACGGGACAGAAGAGCTACGAGCAGTACTTC
d_call: TRBD1
clone_size: NA
j_call: TRBJ2-7
v_call: TRBV24-1

cdr3_aa: CASIGGGVEKLFF
cdr3_nt: TGTGCCAGCATCGGAGGGGGAGTTGAAAAACTGTTTTTT
d_call: NA
clone_size: few
j_call: TRBJ1-4
v_call: TRBV2

cdr3_aa: CATSRDVAQPQHF
cdr3_nt: TGTGCCACCAGCAGAGACGTGGCTCAGCCCCAGCATTTT
d_call: NA
clone_size: few
j_call: TRBJ1-5
v_call: TRBV15

cdr3_aa: CASSLGQGHYNEQFF
cdr3_nt: TGTGCCAGCAGCCTTGGACAGGGCCACTACAATGAGCAGTTCTTC
d_call: TRBD1
clone_size: NA
j_call: TRBJ2-1
v_call: TRBV7-2

cdr3_aa: CASSQEVGNGAETQYF
cdr3_nt: TGTGCCAGCAGCCAAGAGGTTGGGAACGGGGCAGAGACCCAGTACTTC
d_call: NA
clone_size: once
j_call: TRBJ2-5
v_call: TRBV3-1/TRBV3-2

cdr3_aa: CASSHPLRDRDSGNTIYF
cdr3_nt: TGTGCCAGCAGCCACCCACTCCGGGACAGGGATTCTGGAAACACCATATATTTT
d_call: TRBD1
clone_size: NA
j_call: TRBJ1-3
v_call: TRBV3-1/TRBV3-2

cdr3_aa: CASIGGDNEQFF
cdr3_nt: TGTGCCAGCATAGGGGGGGACAATGAGCAGTTCTTC
d_call: NA
clone_size: NA
j_call: TRBJ2-1
v_call: TRBV6-5

cdr3_aa: CASSEGQPYGYTF
cdr3_nt: TGCGCCAGCAGTGAAGGCCAGCCGTATGGCTACACCTTC
d_call: NA
clone_size: NA
j_call: TRBJ1-2
v_call: TRBV10-2

cdr3_aa: CASSLQGSQPQHF
cdr3_nt: TGTGCCAGCAGCTTACAGGGAAGCCAGCCCCAGCATTTT
d_call: NA
clone_size: few
j_call: TRBJ1-5
v_call: TRBV5-8

cdr3_aa: CATSMDRMGQPQHF
cdr3_nt: TGTGCCACCAGTATGGACAGAATGGGGCAGCCCCAGCATTTT
d_call: NA
clone_size: NA
j_call: TRBJ1-5
v_call: TRBV15

cdr3_aa: CASSGQGPGYTF
cdr3_nt: TGTGCCAGCAGTGGACAGGGGCCCGGCTACACCTTC
d_call: TRBD1
clone_size: NA
j_call: TRBJ1-2
v_call: TRBV25-1

cdr3_aa: CASSGHGQGAEETQYF
cdr3_nt: TGTGCCAGCAGCGGCCACGGACAGGGGGCCGAGGAGACCCAGTACTTC
d_call: TRBD1
clone_size: few
j_call: TRBJ2-5
v_call: TRBV9

cdr3_aa: CASSQEGDRAQPQHF
cdr3_nt: TGTGCCAGCAGCCAAGAAGGGGACAGGGCTCAGCCCCAGCATTTT
d_call: TRBD1
clone_size: NA
j_call: TRBJ1-5
v_call: TRBV3-1/TRBV3-2

cdr3_aa: CASSPFLQTSNQPQHF
cdr3_nt: TGTGCCAGCAGCCCCTTTCTACAGACGAGCAATCAGCCCCAGCATTTT
d_call: NA
clone_size: NA
j_call: TRBJ1-5
v_call: TRBV6-6

cdr3_aa: CASSVTTGTYNEQFF
cdr3_nt: TGTGCCAGCAGCGTAACGACAGGAACTTACAATGAGCAGTTCTTC
d_call: NA
clone_size: once
j_call: TRBJ2-1
v_call: TRBV9

cdr3_aa: CATSDIGTSNTGELFF
cdr3_nt: TGTGCCACCAGTGATATAGGGACTTCGAACACCGGGGAGCTGTTTTTT
d_call: NA
clone_size: NA
j_call: TRBJ2-2
v_call: TRBV24-1

cdr3_aa: CASSFKLWNLDTQYF
cdr3_nt: TGCGCCAGCAGCTTCAAGCTTTGGAACTTGGATACGCAGTATTTT
d_call: NA
clone_size: NA
j_call: TRBJ2-3
v_call: TRBV5-1

cdr3_aa: CASILLTGYTEAFF
cdr3_nt: TGTGCCAGCATTCTACTCACAGGTTACACTGAAGCTTTCTTT
d_call: NA
clone_size: NA
j_call: TRBJ1-1
v_call: TRBV6-5

cdr3_aa: CASRDRAIDWDTQYF
cdr3_nt: TGCGCCAGCCGGGACAGGGCGATTGATTGGGATACGCAGTATTTT
d_call: TRBD1
clone_size: NA
j_call: TRBJ2-3
v_call: TRBV5-1

cdr3_aa: CASHRAGNNEQFF
cdr3_nt: TGTGCCAGCCACAGGGCGGGGAACAATGAGCAGTTCTTC
d_call: NA
clone_size: NA
j_call: TRBJ2-1
v_call: TRBV5-4

cdr3_aa: CASSFGTVNTGELFF
cdr3_nt: TGTGCCAGCAGCTTCGGGACAGTGAACACCGGGGAGCTGTTTTTT
d_call: TRBD1
clone_size: once
j_call: TRBJ2-2
v_call: TRBV7-9

cdr3_aa: CASSPPLMNTEAFF
cdr3_nt: TGTGCCAGCTCACCACCCCTCATGAACACTGAAGCTTTCTTT
d_call: NA
clone_size: NA
j_call: TRBJ1-1
v_call: TRBV18

cdr3_aa: CAWSVPTGGWTEAFF
cdr3_nt: TGTGCCTGGAGTGTGCCGACAGGGGGGTGGACTGAAGCTTTCTTT
d_call: TRBD1
clone_size: NA
j_call: TRBJ1-1
v_call: TRBV30

cdr3_aa: CSAPNSGSAFF
cdr3_nt: TGCAGTGCTCCAAACTCTGGTTCGGCTTTCTTT
d_call: NA
clone_size: NA
j_call: TRBJ1-1
v_call: TRBV20-1

cdr3_aa: CASSIGGAIEQFF
cdr3_nt: TGTGCCAGTAGTATAGGGGGGGCAATTGAGCAGTTCTTC
d_call: NA
clone_size: NA
j_call: TRBJ2-1
v_call: TRBV19

cdr3_aa: CASSYSPGSNEQFF
cdr3_nt: TGTGCCAGCAGTTACTCGCCAGGGTCCAATGAGCAGTTCTTC
d_call: NA
clone_size: few
j_call: TRBJ2-1
v_call: TRBV6-5

cdr3_aa: CASSSSSWAGNTIYF
cdr3_nt: TGTGCCAGCAGTTCCTCCTCGTGGGCGGGAAACACCATATATTTT
d_call: NA
clone_size: NA
j_call: TRBJ1-3
v_call: TRBV6-5

cdr3_aa: CASSLSGTGGYNEQFF
cdr3_nt: TGTGCCAGCAGTTTATCCGGGACAGGGGGTTACAATGAGCAGTTCTTC
d_call: TRBD1
clone_size: NA
j_call: TRBJ2-1
v_call: TRBV27

cdr3_aa: CASSEPLEWRGQGTGELFF
cdr3_nt: TGTGCCAGCAGTGAACCCCTGGAGTGGAGGGGGCAAGGCACCGGGGAGCTGTTTTTT
d_call: NA
clone_size: few
j_call: TRBJ2-2
v_call: TRBV2

cdr3_aa: CASGLVRTGINTEAFF
cdr3_nt: TGTGCTAGTGGTTTGGTAAGGACAGGGATAAACACTGAAGCTTTCTTT
d_call: TRBD1
clone_size: few
j_call: TRBJ1-1
v_call: TRBV12-5

cdr3_aa: CASSQDGLSEAFF
cdr3_nt: TGCGCCAGCAGCCAAGATGGGTTATCTGAAGCTTTCTTT
d_call: NA
clone_size: few
j_call: TRBJ1-1
v_call: TRBV4-3

cdr3_aa: CASSLRRTSGAVTDTQYF
cdr3_nt: TGTGCCAGCAGCTTGCGCCGGACTAGCGGGGCCGTCACAGATACGCAGTATTTT
d_call: TRBD2
clone_size: once
j_call: TRBJ2-3
v_call: TRBV3-1/TRBV3-2

cdr3_aa: CASSPVRGHYEQYF
cdr3_nt: TGTGCCAGCAGCCCCGTCAGGGGGCATTACGAGCAGTACTTC
d_call: TRBD1
clone_size: NA
j_call: TRBJ2-7
v_call: TRBV5-6

cdr3_aa: CASTPGREEGETQYF
cdr3_nt: TGTGCCAGTACCCCAGGAAGGGAGGAGGGAGAGACCCAGTACTTC
d_call: NA
clone_size: NA
j_call: TRBJ2-5
v_call: TRBV19

cdr3_aa: CASSLAGQGLSETQYF
cdr3_nt: TGTGCCAGCAGCTTAGCGGGTCAGGGGCTATCGGAGACCCAGTACTTC
d_call: NA
clone_size: NA
j_call: TRBJ2-5
v_call: TRBV7-2

cdr3_aa: CASSISSNQPQHF
cdr3_nt: TGTGCCAGTAGTATTTCGTCCAATCAGCCCCAGCATTTT
d_call: NA
clone_size: NA
j_call: TRBJ1-5
v_call: TRBV19

cdr3_aa: CASRRDSRGTGELFF
cdr3_nt: TGTGCCAGCAGGCGGGACTCCCGGGGGACCGGGGAGCTGTTTTTT
d_call: NA
clone_size: many
j_call: TRBJ2-2
v_call: TRBV6-5

cdr3_aa: CASTGQINYGYTF
cdr3_nt: TGTGCCAGCACGGGACAGATAAACTATGGCTACACCTTC
d_call: TRBD1
clone_size: NA
j_call: TRBJ1-2
v_call: TRBV2

cdr3_aa: CASSPTRGGYEQYF
cdr3_nt: TGTGCCAGCAGCCCTACGCGAGGGGGTTACGAGCAGTACTTC
d_call: NA
clone_size: NA
j_call: TRBJ2-7
v_call: TRBV7-2

cdr3_aa: CASSLGLAGASTDTQYF
cdr3_nt: TGTGCCAGCAGCTTGGGACTAGCGGGGGCGAGCACAGATACGCAGTATTTT
d_call: TRBD2
clone_size: NA
j_call: TRBJ2-3
v_call: TRBV5-8

cdr3_aa: CASSHQQGRAYEQYF
cdr3_nt: TGCGCCAGCAGTCATCAACAGGGGAGAGCCTACGAGCAGTACTTC
d_call: TRBD1
clone_size: once
j_call: TRBJ2-7
v_call: TRBV23-1

cdr3_aa: CASSRFGTENTEAFF
cdr3_nt: TGTGCCAGCAGCCGCTTCGGGACGGAGAACACTGAAGCTTTCTTT
d_call: NA
clone_size: NA
j_call: TRBJ1-1
v_call: TRBV7-2

cdr3_aa: CASSPRGGPMNTEAFF
cdr3_nt: TGTGCCAGCTCACCCAGAGGGGGGCCCATGAACACTGAAGCTTTCTTT
d_call: NA
clone_size: NA
j_call: TRBJ1-1
v_call: TRBV18

cdr3_aa: CASSLNPSGEPGELFF
cdr3_nt: TGCGCCAGCAGCTTGAACCCTAGCGGGGAGCCCGGGGAGCTGTTTTTT
d_call: TRBD2
clone_size: once
j_call: TRBJ2-2
v_call: TRBV5-1